This T cell receptor (beta chain) was captured by sequencing in a study of T cells in Graves' hyperthyroidism and ophthalmopathy. This clonotype has at least ten counts. Amplification targeted TCR beta CDR3 regions from RNA transcripts. HTBI primers were the set used in a first-round RT-PCR of the TCR CDR3. TCRdb recomputed calls from the multiplex PCR reads with MiXCR, one row per CDR3 protein. The sample holds about 96,000 distinct CDR3 sequences, over 50% seen once. When ophthalmopathy did not progress within 18 months, Graves' hyperthyroidism was considered stable. Investigators excluded patients with uncontrolled infection, other autoimmune disease, pregnancy or lactation. Sequencing was performed on blood. This sequence was found in a woman between 40 and 55 years old with Graves' hyperthyroidism.

The CDR3 sequence is CASRQAGGAGELFF. The CDR3 coding sequence is TGTGCCAGCAGGCAAGCGGGAGGGGCCGGGGAGCTGTTTTTT. V usage is TRBV6-1 and J usage is TRBJ2-2; 10 positions match TRBD2. V trimming: 6 bases; J trimming: 6 bases; junction bases outside the gene matches: 4. Germline CDR1 is MNHNS and CDR2 is SASEGT. There are 14 residues in the CDR3.